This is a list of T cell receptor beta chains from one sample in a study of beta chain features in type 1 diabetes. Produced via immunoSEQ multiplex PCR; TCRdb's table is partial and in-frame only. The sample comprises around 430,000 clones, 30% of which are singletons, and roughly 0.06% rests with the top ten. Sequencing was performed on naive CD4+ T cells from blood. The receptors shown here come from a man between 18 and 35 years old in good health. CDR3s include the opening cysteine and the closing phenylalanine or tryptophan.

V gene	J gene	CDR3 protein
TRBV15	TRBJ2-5	CATRTGSQETQYF
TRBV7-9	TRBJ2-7	CASSLELAGASYEQYF
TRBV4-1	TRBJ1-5	CASSQVTVSQPQHF
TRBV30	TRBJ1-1	CAWSVRGPSEAFF
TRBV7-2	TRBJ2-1	CASSLALAAYNEQFF
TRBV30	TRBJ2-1	CAWTLGRTSVINEQFF
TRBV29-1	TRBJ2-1	CSALREGRAYNEQFF
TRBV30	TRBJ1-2	CASGRDSYNYGYTF
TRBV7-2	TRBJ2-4	CASSFSRDKLAKNIQYF
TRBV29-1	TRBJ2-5	CSVAYRLAGEETQYF
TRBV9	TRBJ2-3	CASSEERGHTDTQYF
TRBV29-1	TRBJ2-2	CSGHSGSGTGELFF
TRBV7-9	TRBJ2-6	CASHNSGANVLTF
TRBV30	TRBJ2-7	CAWSRGLPQEQYF
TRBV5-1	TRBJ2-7	CASSPGGGGRVYEQYF
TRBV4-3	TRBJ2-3	CASSHRSSGSGTDTQYF
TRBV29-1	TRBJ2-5	CSVDLATQETQYF
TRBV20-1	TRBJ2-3	CSARPPDTQYF
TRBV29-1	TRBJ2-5	CSIGVETGRETQYF